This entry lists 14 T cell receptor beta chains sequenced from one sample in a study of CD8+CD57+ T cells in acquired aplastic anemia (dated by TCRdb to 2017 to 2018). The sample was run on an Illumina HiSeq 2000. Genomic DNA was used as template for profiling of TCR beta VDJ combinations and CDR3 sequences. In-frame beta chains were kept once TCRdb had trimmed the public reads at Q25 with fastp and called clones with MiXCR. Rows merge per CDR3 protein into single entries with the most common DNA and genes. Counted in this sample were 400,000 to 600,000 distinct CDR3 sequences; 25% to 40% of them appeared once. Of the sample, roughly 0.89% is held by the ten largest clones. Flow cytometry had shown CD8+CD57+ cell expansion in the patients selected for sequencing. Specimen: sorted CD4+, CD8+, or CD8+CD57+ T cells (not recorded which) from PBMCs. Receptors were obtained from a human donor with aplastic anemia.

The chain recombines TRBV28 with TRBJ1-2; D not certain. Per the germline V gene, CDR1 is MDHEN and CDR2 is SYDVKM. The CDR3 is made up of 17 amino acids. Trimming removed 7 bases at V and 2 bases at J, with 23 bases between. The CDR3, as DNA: TGTGCCAGCACCCGCCCTGGGGTCCCTCAAATAAACTATGGCTACACCTTC. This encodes CASTRPGVPQINYGYTF.

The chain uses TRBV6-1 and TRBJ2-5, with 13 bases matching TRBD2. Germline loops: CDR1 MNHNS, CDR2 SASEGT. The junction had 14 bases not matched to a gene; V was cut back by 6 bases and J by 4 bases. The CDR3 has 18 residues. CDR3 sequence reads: CASSLGEQLAGGPETQYF. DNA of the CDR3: TGTGCCAGCAGCTTGGGGGAGCAACTAGCGGGAGGGCCAGAGACCCAGTACTTC.

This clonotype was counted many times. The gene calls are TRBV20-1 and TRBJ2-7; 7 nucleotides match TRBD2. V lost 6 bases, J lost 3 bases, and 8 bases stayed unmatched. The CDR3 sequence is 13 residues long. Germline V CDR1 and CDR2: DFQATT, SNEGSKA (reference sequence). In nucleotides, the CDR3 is TGCAGTGCCCACGGGCCTAGCGGCTACGAGCAGTACTTC. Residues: CSAHGPSGYEQYF.

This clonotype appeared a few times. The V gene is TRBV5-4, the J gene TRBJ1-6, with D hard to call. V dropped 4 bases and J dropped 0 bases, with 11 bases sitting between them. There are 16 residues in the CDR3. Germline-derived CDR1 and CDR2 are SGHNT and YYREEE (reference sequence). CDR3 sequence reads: CASSVDGSSYNSPLHF. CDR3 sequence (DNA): TGTGCCAGCAGCGTGGACGGGAGCTCCTATAATTCACCCCTCCACTTT.

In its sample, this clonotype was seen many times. CDR3: CASSPLPYNEQFF. CDR3 DNA sequence: TGTGCCAGCAGTCCCCTACCGTACAATGAGCAGTTCTTC. The chain joins TRBV2 to TRBJ2-1, with D uncertain. Germline CDR1 is SNHLY and CDR2 is FYNNEI. V was cut by 5 bases and J by 4 bases, with 9 bases left in between. This CDR3 spans 13 amino acids.

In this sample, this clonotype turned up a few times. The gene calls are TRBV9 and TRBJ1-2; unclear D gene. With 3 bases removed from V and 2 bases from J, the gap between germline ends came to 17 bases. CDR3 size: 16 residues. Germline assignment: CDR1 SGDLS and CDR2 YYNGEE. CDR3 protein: CASSASLRTGNYGYTF. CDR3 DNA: TGTGCCAGCAGCGCCTCGCTGAGGACGGGAAACTATGGCTACACCTTC.

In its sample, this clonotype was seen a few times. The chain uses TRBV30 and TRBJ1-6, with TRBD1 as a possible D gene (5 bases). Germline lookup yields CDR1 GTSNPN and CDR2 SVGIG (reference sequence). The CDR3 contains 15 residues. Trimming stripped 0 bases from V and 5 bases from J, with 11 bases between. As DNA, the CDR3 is TGTGCCTGGAGTGTACTCGGGGGTAATAATTCACCCCTCCACTTT. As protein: CAWSVLGGNNSPLHF.

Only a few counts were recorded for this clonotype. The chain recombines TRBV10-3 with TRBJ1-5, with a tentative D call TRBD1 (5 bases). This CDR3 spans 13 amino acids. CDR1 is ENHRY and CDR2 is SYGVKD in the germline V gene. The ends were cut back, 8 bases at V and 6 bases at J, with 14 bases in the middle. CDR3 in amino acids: CAIRGENGQPQHF. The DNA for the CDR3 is TGTGCCATCCGGGGGGAAAATGGTCAGCCCCAGCATTTT.

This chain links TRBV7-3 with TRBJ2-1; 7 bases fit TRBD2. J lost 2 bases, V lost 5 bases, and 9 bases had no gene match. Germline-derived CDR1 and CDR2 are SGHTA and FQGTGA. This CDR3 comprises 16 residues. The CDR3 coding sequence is TGTGCCAGCAGCCCCAGTGGGGGAGGGCCCTACAATGAGCAGTTCTTC. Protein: CASSPSGGGPYNEQFF.

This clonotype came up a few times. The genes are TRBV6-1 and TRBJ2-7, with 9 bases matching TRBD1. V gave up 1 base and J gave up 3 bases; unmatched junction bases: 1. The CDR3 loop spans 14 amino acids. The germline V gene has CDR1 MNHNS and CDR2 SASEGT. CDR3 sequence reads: CASSEGQGVYEQYF. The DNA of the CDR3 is TGTGCCAGCAGTGAAGGACAGGGGGTCTACGAGCAGTACTTC.

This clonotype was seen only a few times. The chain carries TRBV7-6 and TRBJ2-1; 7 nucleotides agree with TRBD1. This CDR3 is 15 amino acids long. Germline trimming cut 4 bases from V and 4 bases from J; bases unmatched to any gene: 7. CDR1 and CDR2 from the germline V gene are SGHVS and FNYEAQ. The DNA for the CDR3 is TGTGCCAGCAGCTCGAGACAGGGATCATACAATGAGCAGTTCTTC. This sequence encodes CASSSRQGSYNEQFF.

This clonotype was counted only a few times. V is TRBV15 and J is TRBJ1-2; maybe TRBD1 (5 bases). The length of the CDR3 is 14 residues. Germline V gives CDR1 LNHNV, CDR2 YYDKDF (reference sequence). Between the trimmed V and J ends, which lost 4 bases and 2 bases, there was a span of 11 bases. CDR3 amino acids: CATSTPQANYGYTF. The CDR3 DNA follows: TGTGCCACCAGCACCCCACAGGCGAACTATGGCTACACCTTC.

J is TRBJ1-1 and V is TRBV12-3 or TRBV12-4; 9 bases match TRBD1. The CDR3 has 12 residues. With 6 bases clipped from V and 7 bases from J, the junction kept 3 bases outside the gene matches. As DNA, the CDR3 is TGTGCCAGCAGGGGACAGGGCATTGAAGCTTTCTTT. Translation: CASRGQGIEAFF.

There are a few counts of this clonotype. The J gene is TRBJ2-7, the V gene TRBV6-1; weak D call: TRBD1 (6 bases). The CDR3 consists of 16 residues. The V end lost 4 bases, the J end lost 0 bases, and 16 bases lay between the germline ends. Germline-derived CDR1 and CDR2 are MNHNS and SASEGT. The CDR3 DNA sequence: TGTGCCAGCAGTGCCACAGGGACGGGGAGCTCCTACGAGCAGTACTTC. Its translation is CASSATGTGSSYEQYF.